The 4 T cell receptor beta chains in this list originate from one sample, sequenced in a study of cytomegalovirus exposure and HLA in healthy donors. The study ran its PCR with 60 Vbeta and 13 Jbeta primers. The repertoire was sequenced with immunoSEQ multiplex PCR; TCRdb's copy has only in-frame clones and lacks some. There are tens of thousands of clones in the sample; around 81% occur only once, and approximately 5.9% lies in the top ten. Material: PBMCs. The receptors originated from a male donor in good health and CMV-seronegative.

V usage is TRBV27 and J usage is TRBJ1-5; no clear D. The ends were cut back, 6 bases at V and 11 bases at J, with 20 bases in the middle. The CDR3 covers 14 residues. Per germline, CDR1 MNHEY and CDR2 SMNVEV (reference sequence). The CDR3: CASRGDTRSLAQHF. Here the CDR3 DNA reads TGTGCCAGCAGGGGAGACACAAGGAGTCTGGCCCAGCATTTT.

This clone was found once. The chain has TRBV4-1 and TRBJ2-7; D might be TRBD2 (6 bases). V gave up 1 base and J gave up 3 bases, with 19 bases separating them. This CDR3 is 17 amino acids long. Germline CDR1 reads MGHRA; CDR2 reads YSYEKL. The CDR3, as DNA: TGCGCCAGCAGCCAAGCGAGGGGAATGGGGGGAGGCTACGAGCAGTACTTC. It specifies CASSQARGMGGGYEQYF.

The V call is TRBV7-7, the J call TRBJ2-2, with TRBD2 identical over 8 bases. The CDR3 loop spans 15 amino acids. Germline V gene data show CDR1 as SSHAT and CDR2 as FNYEAQ (reference sequence). The J segment lost 6 bases and the V segment lost 5 bases, leaving 8 bases of the junction unmatched. The CDR3 reads CASSPGGGTSGELFF. In DNA, the CDR3 is TGTGCCAGCAGCCCCGGGGGGGGGACCTCCGGGGAGCTGTTTTTT.

The chain combines TRBV2 with TRBJ1-5; TRBD1 agrees at 9 bases. The CDR3 has 16 amino acids. The germline gives CDR1 SNHLY, CDR2 FYNNEI. Trimming at V came to 6 bases and at J to 1 base, leaving 7 bases not matched to a gene. In nucleotides, the CDR3 is TGTGCCAGCAGGTCTGGAGGACAGGGGAGCAATCAGCCCCAGCATTTT. This sequence encodes CASRSGGQGSNQPQHF. Looking up the rest from reference TRBV2 and TRBJ1-5 gives the full variable domain: EPEVTQTPSHQVTQMGQEVILRCVPISNHLYFYWYRQILGQKVEFLVSFYNNEISEKSEIFDDQFSVERPDGSNFTLKIRSTKLEDSAMYFCASRSGGQGSNQPQHFGDGTRLSIL.